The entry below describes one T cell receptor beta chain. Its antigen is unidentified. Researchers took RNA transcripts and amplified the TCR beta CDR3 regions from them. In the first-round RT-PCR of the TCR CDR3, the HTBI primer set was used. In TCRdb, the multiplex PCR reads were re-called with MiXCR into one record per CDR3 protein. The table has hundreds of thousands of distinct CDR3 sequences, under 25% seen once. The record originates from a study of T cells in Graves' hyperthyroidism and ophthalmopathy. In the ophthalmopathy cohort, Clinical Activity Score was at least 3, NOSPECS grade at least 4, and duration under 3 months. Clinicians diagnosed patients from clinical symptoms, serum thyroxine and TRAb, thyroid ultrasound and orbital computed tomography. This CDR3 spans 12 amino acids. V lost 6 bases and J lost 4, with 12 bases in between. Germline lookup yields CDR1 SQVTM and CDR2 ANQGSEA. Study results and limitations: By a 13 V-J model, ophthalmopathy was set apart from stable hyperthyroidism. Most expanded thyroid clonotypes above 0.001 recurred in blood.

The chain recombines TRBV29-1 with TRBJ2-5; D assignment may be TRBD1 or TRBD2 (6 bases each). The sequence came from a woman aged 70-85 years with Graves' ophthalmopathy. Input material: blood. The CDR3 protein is CSVGGGRETQYF. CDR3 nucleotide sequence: TGCAGCGTCGGAGGGGGGCGAGAGACCCAGTACTTC.